This T cell receptor beta chain is from a study of blood T cell repertoires in COVID-19. Germline V CDR1 and CDR2: SEHNR, FQNEAQ (reference sequence). The CDR3 covers 14 residues. V was shortened by 2 bases and J by 3 bases, with 10 bases between the two germline ends. A few counts support this clone. Only in-frame clones appear in the TCRdb table, and some are missing; sequencing was by immunoSEQ multiplex PCR. Of more than 95,000 clones in the sample, 70% to 85% were seen once. The sequence was collected from a woman older than 75 with active or convalescent COVID-19. Sequencing used peripheral blood. V gene TRBV7-9 combines with J gene TRBJ1-1; no firm D call. CDR3 sequence: CASSLSSGDTEAFF. The CDR3 DNA reads TGTGCCAGCAGCTTATCTTCCGGGGACACTGAAGCTTTCTTT.